This TCR beta chain was documented in a study of T cell responses to AZD1222 COVID-19 vaccine. General observations from the study: Donors were largely white British and mainly female; clonal diversity was possibly underestimated. Spike was spanned by vaccine-associated CD4 TCRs, with dominance at 160-218 and 743-854.

TCRdb keeps only in-frame clones here, not all; method: immunoSEQ multiplex PCR. The data show 100,000 or so clones, with over 75% seen just once and 16% held by the top ten. For this clone: Its antigen remains unknown.

Germline V CDR1 and CDR2: ENHRY, SYGVKD. V gave up 2 bases and J gave up 2 bases; unmatched junction bases: 2. The CDR3 has 14 amino acids. The sequence derives from an adult in good health. This chain uses TRBV10-3 with TRBJ1-2, with 7 bases fitting TRBD1. The specimen was peripheral blood, collected on day 0 of AZD1222 vaccination. CDR3 region: CAISEDRDNYGYTF. CDR3 bases: TGTGCCATCAGTGAGGACAGGGACAACTATGGCTACACCTTC.